The next 28 T cell receptor beta chains were all read from a single sample in a study of blood T cells in healthy people across ages. Using a J-beta primer mix together with a sample-barcoded 5' primer, a second PCR was run for about 6 to 11 cycles. MiXCR, run by TCRdb on the 5' RACE reads, gives a single entry per CDR3 protein. Found here are 920,000 or so distinct CDR3 sequences, 35% to 55% of them singletons; the top ten hold approximately 19%. The sample consisted of blood. The receptors originated from a woman aged 55 to 70 in good health.

This clonotype was detected a few times. Given a much more abundant clone one base away, this may be a read error. The J gene is TRBJ2-5, the V gene TRBV20-1; D may correspond to TRBD1 or TRBD2 (5 bases each). Germline CDR1 DFQATT, CDR2 SNEGSKA (reference sequence). Trimming cost V 5 bases and J 11 bases, with 27 bases left between them. The CDR3 is 15 amino acids. The DNA for the CDR3 is TGCAGTGCTTCCGTTCCGGGACGGGTGAACAATGAGCAGTACTTC. It is translated as CSASVPGRVNNEQYF.

This clonotype turned up a few times. J is TRBJ2-3 and V is TRBV7-2, with 10 bases identical to TRBD1. Germline CDR1 SGHTA, CDR2 FQGNSA. The CDR3 sequence is 15 residues long. The V and J ends lost 5 bases and 5 bases, in that order; junction bases with no gene match: 7. The CDR3 here is CASSNDRGPLDTQYF. The CDR3 DNA reads as TGTGCCAGCAGCAATGACAGGGGGCCCTTAGATACGCAGTATTTT.

The chain couples TRBV27 to TRBJ1-1; the D is unclear. This CDR3 is built from 13 residues. Trimming removed 5 bases from V and 3 bases from J, with 10 bases in between. CDR1 MNHEY and CDR2 SMNVEV come from the germline V gene (reference sequence). CDR3 residues: CASSTNWDTEAFF. CDR3 coding DNA: TGTGCCAGCAGTACCAACTGGGACACTGAAGCTTTCTTT.

The chain links TRBV7-9 to TRBJ1-4; maybe TRBD1 (5 bases). This CDR3 is 16 amino acids long. Germline values: CDR1 SEHNR, CDR2 FQNEAQ (reference sequence). V was trimmed by 5 bases and J by 8 bases, leaving 21 bases between them. The CDR3 region is CASSTGAKAFEEKLFF. The DNA for the CDR3 is TGTGCCAGCAGCACCGGGGCCAAGGCTTTTGAGGAAAAACTGTTTTTT.

The rearrangement links TRBV18 to TRBJ2-3, with a weak D call TRBD2 (6 bases). The CDR3 is made up of 14 amino acids. V lost 6 bases and J 4 bases, leaving 14 bases between the germline ends. From germline, CDR1 is KGHSH and CDR2 LQKENI. The CDR3 protein is CASSHSGGSDTQYF. CDR3 sequence (DNA): TGTGCCAGCTCCCATAGCGGAGGGTCAGATACGCAGTATTTT.

This chain connects TRBV12-3 or TRBV12-4 to TRBJ2-1; 8 bases are shared with TRBD1. The CDR3 extends over 15 amino acids. Germline trimming cut 3 bases from V and 9 bases from J; bases unmatched to any gene: 10. CDR3: CASSFEQGVRSEQFF. The CDR3 DNA reads TGTGCCAGCAGTTTCGAACAGGGGGTTCGAAGTGAGCAGTTCTTC.

The rearrangement links TRBV2 to TRBJ1-2; no clear D gene. V was shortened by 5 bases and J by 7 bases, with 20 bases between the two germline ends. The CDR3 runs 15 residues. Germline V gives CDR1 SNHLY, CDR2 FYNNEI. The CDR3 is CASSRNSEIRSGYTF. Here the CDR3 DNA reads TGTGCCAGCAGTCGAAACAGTGAAATAAGGAGTGGCTACACCTTC.

The chain carries TRBV29-1 and TRBJ1-1; no definite D call. Germline CDR1 is SQVTM and CDR2 is ANQGSEA. The CDR3 length is 11 residues. Here the CDR3 DNA reads TGCACCGGAGGAGGGTACACTGAAGCTTTCTTT. Its protein product is CTGGGYTEAFF.

This clonotype has just a few counts. The chain carries TRBV5-1 and TRBJ2-1; TRBD2 matches at 11 bases. The CDR3 runs to 15 residues. V gave up 2 bases and J gave up 10 bases; unmatched junction bases: 8. The V gene's germline CDR1 is SGHRS and CDR2 YFSETQ. CDR3 bases: TGCGCCAGCAGCTTCACTAGCGGGAGCGAGAGAGAGCAGTTCTTC. Translation: CASSFTSGSEREQFF. The entire variable domain, with the rest obtained from reference TRBV5-1 and TRBJ2-1, is as follows: KAGVTQTPRYLIKTRGQQVTLSCSPISGHRSVSWYQQTPGQGLQFLFEYFSETQRNKGNFPGRFSGRQFSNSRSEMNVSTLELGDSALYLCASSFTSGSEREQFFGPGTRLTVL.

Points on this clonotype: The junction departs from germline at one end; a sequencing error may be responsible. V and J are TRBV10-2 and TRBJ2-7, with 11 bases lining up with TRBD2. Germline-derived CDR1 and CDR2 are WSHSY and SAAADI. This CDR3 is 13 amino acids long. DNA of the CDR3: TGCGCCAGCAGCTTAGCGGGAGGGCTCGAGCAGTACTTT. It translates to CASSLAGGLEQYF.

The V call is TRBV6-5, the J call TRBJ1-6; D unresolved. There are 14 residues in the CDR3. Germline V gene data show CDR1 as MNHEY and CDR2 as SVGAGI. V lost 8 bases to trimming and J lost 7 bases, with 15 bases between them. Written as DNA, the CDR3 is TGTGCCAGCGGGCAGGAGTTGGGAAATTCACCCCTCCACTTT. Its translation is CASGQELGNSPLHF.

This sequence joins TRBV7-2 and TRBJ2-1; TRBD2 matches 7 bases. CDR3 length: 15 amino acids. J was trimmed by 3 bases and V by 6 bases; bases with no gene match: 8. In germline, CDR1 is SGHTA, CDR2 FQGNSA. CDR3 sequence reads: CASRVAGWRYNEQFF. The CDR3 bases are TGTGCCAGCAGGGTAGCGGGCTGGCGCTACAATGAGCAGTTCTTC.

This chain connects TRBV20-1 to TRBJ2-5; 7 positions match TRBD2. Per the germline V gene, CDR1 is DFQATT and CDR2 is SNEGSKA (reference sequence). CDR3 length: 18 residues. The J segment lost 4 bases and the V segment lost 6 bases, leaving 23 bases of the junction unmatched. This CDR3 reads CSAEQFGTTGGEGETQYF. DNA of the CDR3: TGCAGTGCCGAACAATTTGGGACTACGGGCGGTGAGGGAGAGACCCAGTACTTC.

This clonotype has just a few counts. DNA of the CDR3: TGTGCCACTAAGCCAGGGGGCAACTACGAGCAGTACTTC. It yields the protein CATKPGGNYEQYF. The rearrangement uses TRBV7-9 and TRBJ2-7; 8 bases are shared with TRBD1. Trimming at V came to 10 bases and at J to 3 bases, leaving 8 bases not matched to a gene. From germline, CDR1 is SEHNR and CDR2 FQNEAQ (reference sequence). The CDR3 sequence is 13 residues long.

This clonotype was seen repeatedly, ten times or more. This chain links TRBV29-1 with TRBJ2-3, with TRBD2 matching 9 bases. Unmatched junction bases numbered 6, after V lost 1 base and J lost 4 bases. CDR3 length: 15 amino acids. Per the germline V gene, CDR1 is SQVTM and CDR2 is ANQGSEA. Here the CDR3 DNA reads TGCAGCGTTGAAGGAGGGCGGGAGGGCTCAGATACGCAGTATTTT. Translating gives CSVEGGREGSDTQYF.

The CDR3 DNA follows: TGCAGTGCCACCCTACTAGCGGGTAGGTACGAGCAGTACTTC. Protein sequence: CSATLLAGRYEQYF. This chain joins TRBV20-1 and TRBJ2-7; 9 bases match TRBD2. The CDR3 runs 14 residues. Germline V gives CDR1 DFQATT, CDR2 SNEGSKA (reference sequence). Trimming took 6 bases from V and 4 from J; bases not matched to a gene: 10.

The rearrangement uses TRBV20-1 and TRBJ2-1, with D perhaps matching TRBD2 (6 bases). The CDR3 has 13 amino acids. Germline V gene sequence: CDR1 DFQATT, CDR2 SNEGSKA (reference sequence). V was shortened by 5 bases and J by 7 bases, with 15 bases between the two germline ends. The CDR3 coding sequence is TGCAGTGCTCACGCGGGACTCCGAAATGAGCAGTTCTTC. Its protein is CSAHAGLRNEQFF.

This clonotype was seen a handful of times. This sequence joins TRBV9 and TRBJ2-6, with 7 nucleotides matching TRBD1. V gave up 7 bases and J gave up 0 bases; unmatched junction bases: 7. In germline, CDR1 is SGDLS, CDR2 YYNGEE. The CDR3 contains 16 residues. CDR3 DNA sequence: TGTGCCAGCCCTACAGGGGTCCACTCTGGGGCCAACGTCCTGACTTTC. Translating it yields CASPTGVHSGANVLTF.

This clonotype has only a few counts. V and J are TRBV5-1 and TRBJ1-2; no clear D gene. The ends were cut back, 0 bases at V and 3 bases at J, with 12 bases in the middle. Germline values: CDR1 SGHRS, CDR2 YFSETQ. This CDR3 is built from 15 residues. CDR3 amino acids: CASSLERATDYGYTF. Here the CDR3 DNA reads TGCGCCAGCAGCTTGGAGCGGGCAACGGACTATGGCTACACCTTC.

This chain links TRBV3-1 with TRBJ1-2; perhaps TRBD1 as D (5 bases). The V gene lost 4 bases and the J gene lost 7 bases, with 10 bases spanning the gap. Germline loops: CDR1 LGHDT, CDR2 YNNKEL (reference sequence). The CDR3 length is 12 residues. CDR3 nucleotides: TGTGCCAGCAGCCTCAGGGACTCTGGCTACACCTTC. Amino acids: CASSLRDSGYTF.

This clonotype was recorded a few times. This sequence joins TRBV28 and TRBJ2-5; D call uncertain. Germline V CDR1 and CDR2: MDHEN, SYDVKM. V dropped 2 bases and J dropped 0 bases, with 4 bases sitting between them. This CDR3 has 13 residues. This chain's CDR3 is CASSLVYQETQYF. CDR3 nucleotides: TGTGCCAGCAGTTTAGTGTACCAAGAGACCCAGTACTTC.

This clonotype was picked up a small number of times. The J gene is TRBJ2-1, the V gene TRBV12-3 or TRBV12-4; D might be TRBD1 (6 bases). The CDR3 totals 15 residues. Trimming left V 3 bases short and J 7 bases short, with 16 bases between. CDR3 amino acids: CASSFPSGQGNEQFF. The CDR3 nucleotides are TGTGCCAGCAGTTTTCCCTCTGGTCAGGGGAATGAGCAGTTCTTC.

Comment on this clonotype: The germline gene is not matched at one end of the junction; a read error may be the cause. The chain carries TRBV7-2 and TRBJ1-2; D is uncertain. The CDR3 loop spans 14 amino acids. CDR1 and CDR2 (germline): SGHTA, FQGNSA. CDR3 bases: TGTGCCAGCGGCTTAACCCTGGATGGCTATGGCTACACCTTC. It translates to CASGLTLDGYGYTF. Full variable domain (rest looked up from reference TRBV7-2 and TRBJ1-2): GAGVSQSPSNKVTEKGKDVELRCDPISGHTALYWYRQSLGQGLEFLIYFQGNSAPDKSGLPSDRFSAERTGGSVSTLTIQRTQQEDSAVYLCASGLTLDGYGYTFGSGTRLTVV.

V gene TRBV5-1 combines with J gene TRBJ2-1, with 7 bases that match TRBD2. The CDR3 totals 16 residues. Germline V gene data show CDR1 as SGHRS and CDR2 as YFSETQ. The J segment lost 1 base and the V segment lost 6 bases, leaving 10 bases of the junction unmatched. The CDR3 spells CASIRDYGRSYNEQFF. CDR3 in DNA: TGCGCCAGCATCCGGGACTACGGACGGTCCTACAATGAGCAGTTCTTC.

This sequence joins TRBV18 and TRBJ2-7; TRBD2 matches 7 bases. After removal of 3 bases from V and 3 bases from J, the junction contained 8 bases not matched to a gene. The germline V gene has CDR1 KGHSH and CDR2 LQKENI. The CDR3 has 15 amino acids. CDR3 in amino acids: CASSPAEAGFYEQYF. DNA for the CDR3: TGTGCCAGCTCACCGGCCGAAGCGGGGTTCTACGAGCAGTACTTC.

CDR3 region: CASSRGASGSLIVDTQYF. The CDR3 nucleotides read TGTGCCAGCAGCCGGGGGGCTAGCGGGAGTCTGATAGTAGATACGCAGTATTTT. This rearrangement joins TRBV6-1 to TRBJ2-3; 10 bases align to TRBD2. J lost 5 bases, V lost 6 bases, and 17 bases had no gene match. This CDR3 is built from 18 residues. In germline, CDR1 is MNHNS, CDR2 SASEGT.

There are a few counts of this clonotype. The V gene is TRBV7-8, the J gene TRBJ1-2; 7 bases fit TRBD1. Germline values: CDR1 SGHVS, CDR2 FQNEAQ. J was trimmed by 4 bases and V by 1 base; bases with no gene match: 12. The CDR3 runs to 17 residues. CDR3 bases: TGTGCCAGCAGCTTAGGGTCTTATTGGGACAGCCTCTATGGCTACACCTTC. This codes for CASSLGSYWDSLYGYTF.

Turning to this clonotype: A much larger clonotype is one base distant, so this may be a read error. The J gene is TRBJ1-5, the V gene TRBV5-8; D is undetermined. CDR3 size: 14 residues. Germline V gene sequence: CDR1 SGHTS, CDR2 YDEGEE. V was pared by 0 bases and J by 2 bases, with 6 bases between. The CDR3 protein is CASSLVLGNQPQHF. The CDR3 coding sequence is TGTGCCAGCAGCTTGGTACTGGGCAATCAGCCCCAGCATTTT. The whole variable domain, filled in from reference TRBV5-8 and TRBJ1-5, reads EAGVTQSPTHLIKTRGQQATLRCSPISGHTSVYWYQQALGLGLQFLLWYDEGEERNRGNFPPRFSGRQFPNYSSELNVNALELEDSALYLCASSLVLGNQPQHFGDGTRLSIL.